Listed below are T cell receptor beta chains from one sample, sequenced in a study of CD8+ T cells in alopecia areata. Measured with immunoSEQ multiplex PCR; TCRdb has only the in-frame clones, and not every one. The repertoire holds 30,000 to 40,000 clones, with roughly 80% as singletons. Sequencing was performed on NKG2D-low CD8+ T cells sorted from blood. The receptors come from a human donor with alopecia areata. The CDR3 runs from the conserved cysteine through the conserved F or W. A D gene is named only where the DNA matches it firmly. Clone sizes are given selectively: once, few, many, or a class where the clone is expanded.

NA	NA	TRBV6-4	TRBJ2-2	TGTGCCAGCAGTGAAGCTGAGACCGGGGAGCTGTTTTTT	CASSEAETGELFF
NA	TRBD1	TRBV28	TRBJ2-6	TGTGCCAGCAGTACAGGGGAGCTATCTGTAACTGGGGCCAACGTCCTGACTTTC	CASSTGELSVTGANVLTF
NA	TRBD2	TRBV5-4	TRBJ2-3	TGTGCCACGACCGGGGGGGGGCAGAGCACAGATACGCAGTATTTT	CATTGGGQSTDTQYF
NA	TRBD1	TRBV7-9	TRBJ2-7	TGTGCCAGCAGCTTCCTCGGACAGGGGGTACCCGAGCAGTACTTC	CASSFLGQGVPEQYF
once	NA	TRBV29-1	TRBJ2-2	TGCAGCGTTGACGAAGGGTTAAACACCGGGGAGCTGTTTTTT	CSVDEGLNTGELFF
NA	TRBD1	TRBV2	TRBJ1-3	TGTGCCAGCAGTGTGGACAGGGTCAATGCCCATACTGGAAACACCATATATTTT	CASSVDRVNAHTGNTIYF
NA	TRBD2	TRBV7-2	TRBJ2-5	TGTGCCACCCGGGCGGCTAGCGGAGAGACCCAGTACTTC	CATRAASGETQYF
few	NA	TRBV7-9	TRBJ2-5	TGTGCCAGCAGGGACACGAACCAAGAGACCCAGTACTTC	CASRDTNQETQYF
once	NA	TRBV13	TRBJ1-6	TGTGCCAGCAGCTTTTCGGCGGCAGTGCAACGTTCACCCCTCCACTTT	CASSFSAAVQRSPLHF
NA	NA	TRBV13	TRBJ2-5	TGTGCCAGCAGCCCATCACAACCAGAGACCCAGTACTTC	CASSPSQPETQYF
NA	NA	TRBV4-2	TRBJ1-2	TGTGCCAGCAGCCAGGGCCAGCTGAGGCGTGGCTACACCTTC	CASSQGQLRRGYTF
NA	TRBD2	TRBV19	TRBJ2-1	TGTGCCAGTAGGATCCTAGCGGGCAACTACAATGAGCAGTTCTTC	CASRILAGNYNEQFF
NA	TRBD2	TRBV30	TRBJ2-3	TGTGCCTCGTGGGCTAGCGGAATCACAGATACGCAGTATTTT	CASWASGITDTQYF
NA	TRBD2	TRBV4-1	TRBJ2-5	TGCGCCAGCAGCCAAGGGACTAGCGGGAGTCTTAGGGAGACCCAGTACTTC	CASSQGTSGSLRETQYF
NA	TRBD1	TRBV9	TRBJ2-3	TGTGCCAGCAGCCTAAACCGGGACAGGAACACAGATACGCAGTATTTT	CASSLNRDRNTDTQYF
NA	TRBD1	TRBV6-4	TRBJ1-1	TGTGCCAGCAGTCCGGGACAGGAGAACACTGAAGCTTTCTTT	CASSPGQENTEAFF
few	TRBD1	TRBV7-9	TRBJ1-6	TGTGCCAGCAGCTCGACCACAGGGGCTAATTCACCCCTCCACTTT	CASSSTTGANSPLHF
NA	TRBD1	TRBV19	TRBJ1-1	TGTGCCAGTACGACAGGGAGAAACACTGAAGCTTTCTTT	CASTTGRNTEAFF
NA	TRBD1	TRBV7-2	TRBJ2-7	TGTGCCAGCAGCTTAGTGGGACACAGGGGGCCGCTCTACGAGCAGTACTTC	CASSLVGHRGPLYEQYF
NA	TRBD1	TRBV4-1	TRBJ2-3	TGCGCCAGCAGCCCCGGGACAGGGCACACAGATACGCAGTATTTT	CASSPGTGHTDTQYF
NA	NA	TRBV29-1	TRBJ2-3	TGCAGCGTTAATCGGCGGGTCGAACCACAGGGGGGGAAAATGGATACGCAGTATTTT	CSVNRRVEPQGGKMDTQYF
few	TRBD1	TRBV7-2	TRBJ1-5	TGTGCCAGCAGCTTAGGCTCAGACAGGGCTGGTCAGCCCCAGCATTTT	CASSLGSDRAGQPQHF
NA	TRBD1	TRBV5-4	TRBJ2-5	TGTGCCAGCAGCCGTATAGGACAGGGGCGGTACTTC	CASSRIGQGRYF
few	NA	TRBV29-1	TRBJ1-1	TGCAGCGTTACTTACGTGGGTGAAGCTTTCTTT	CSVTYVGEAFF
few	TRBD1	TRBV28	TRBJ1-4	TGTGCCAGCAGTCATCGACAGGGTTGGGAAAAACTGTTTTTT	CASSHRQGWEKLFF
few	NA	TRBV15	TRBJ2-3	TGTGCCACCGGAGGGACACCCCAAAGCACAGATACGCAGTATTTT	CATGGTPQSTDTQYF
NA	NA	TRBV29-1	TRBJ2-6	TGCAGCGTTGCCCAGGACTCTGGGGCCAACGTCCTGACTTTC	CSVAQDSGANVLTF
NA	TRBD1	TRBV27	TRBJ1-1	TGTGCCAGCAGTTCCCAGGGGGCTTCTGAAGCTTTCTTT	CASSSQGASEAFF
NA	TRBD1	TRBV29-1	TRBJ2-7	TGCAGCGTTGAATTAACAGGGGGCCACTACGAGCAGTACTTC	CSVELTGGHYEQYF
few	TRBD2	TRBV28	TRBJ2-5	TGTGCCAGCAGTGCGGGAGGGCCGGAGGAGACCCAGTACTTC	CASSAGGPEETQYF
NA	NA	TRBV7-2	TRBJ2-3	TGTGCCAGCAGCATACCCGGGGGGCTGGTTGGCACAGATACGCAGTATTTT	CASSIPGGLVGTDTQYF
few	NA	TRBV4-2	TRBJ2-6	TGTGCCAGCAGCCAAGAGAGCTCTGGGGCCAACGTCCTGACTTTC	CASSQESSGANVLTF
NA	NA	TRBV28	TRBJ2-7	TGTGCCAGCAGTTTCCCGGGGGCCGAGCAGTACTTC	CASSFPGAEQYF
NA	NA	TRBV4-2	TRBJ2-2	TGTGCCAGCAGCCAAGATCAGGATCTGAACACCGGGGAGCTGTTTTTT	CASSQDQDLNTGELFF
once	NA	TRBV4-3	TRBJ2-2	TGCGCCAGCAGCCAAGCTTTCCACGGGGAGCTGTTTTTT	CASSQAFHGELFF
NA	TRBD2	TRBV5-6	TRBJ2-1	TGTGCCAGCAGCTTTTCGACTAGCGGAGCCTACAATGAGCAGTTCTTC	CASSFSTSGAYNEQFF
few	NA	TRBV4-3	TRBJ2-6	TGCGCCAGCAGCCAAGAATCTGGGAGCGGGGCCAACGTCCTGACTTTC	CASSQESGSGANVLTF
NA	NA	TRBV4-3	TRBJ1-2	TGCGCCAGCAGCCAGGCGACAGTTTTGTTTAGTGGCTACACCTTC	CASSQATVLFSGYTF
NA	NA	TRBV30	TRBJ1-4	TGTGCCTGGAGTGTCGTAGTGGGGAGTGAAAAACTGTTTTTT	CAWSVVVGSEKLFF
NA	NA	TRBV29-1	TRBJ2-7	TGCAGCGTTGAAGGCACTCAGGGGAGCTCCTACGAGCAGTACTTC	CSVEGTQGSSYEQYF
NA	TRBD1	TRBV4-2	TRBJ2-2	TGTGCCAGCAGCCAAGACGTGACAGGGGGTTCCGGGGAGCTGTTTTTT	CASSQDVTGGSGELFF
NA	NA	TRBV11-1	TRBJ2-5	TGTGCCAGCAGCTTTGCCTATCAACCGGGACAACAAGAGACCCAGTACTTC	CASSFAYQPGQQETQYF
NA	TRBD2	TRBV2	TRBJ2-7	TGTGCCAGCAGTGAAAAGGTTTCGGCGGGGGGGCAGAAGCAGTACTTC	CASSEKVSAGGQKQYF
NA	NA	TRBV29-1	TRBJ2-7	TGCAGCGTTGAAGTCGACAACAGCTACGAGCAGTACTTC	CSVEVDNSYEQYF
few	NA	TRBV6-6	TRBJ2-3	TGTGCCAGCAGTCGAGGGATGGAGAGCACAGATACGCAGTATTTT	CASSRGMESTDTQYF
NA	NA	TRBV2	TRBJ2-3	TGTGCCAGCATCAAAGAGGGGTGGAGCACAGATACGCAGTATTTT	CASIKEGWSTDTQYF
few	NA	TRBV7-9	TRBJ2-7	TGTGCCAGCAGCCCCTCGGGACATTCGCGGGAGCAGTACTTC	CASSPSGHSREQYF
NA	NA	TRBV27	TRBJ2-6	TGTGCCAGCAGCCCCGTTGGCCATGGGGCCAACGTCCTGACTTTC	CASSPVGHGANVLTF